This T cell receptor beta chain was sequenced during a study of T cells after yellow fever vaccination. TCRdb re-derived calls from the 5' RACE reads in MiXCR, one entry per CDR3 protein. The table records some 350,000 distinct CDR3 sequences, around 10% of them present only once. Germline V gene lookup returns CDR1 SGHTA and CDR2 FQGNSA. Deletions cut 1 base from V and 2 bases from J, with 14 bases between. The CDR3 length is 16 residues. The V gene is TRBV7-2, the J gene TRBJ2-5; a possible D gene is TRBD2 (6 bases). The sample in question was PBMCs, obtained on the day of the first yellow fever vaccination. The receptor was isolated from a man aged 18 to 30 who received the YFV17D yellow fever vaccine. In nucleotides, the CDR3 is TGTGCCAGCAGCTTAGTCGGAGCCGGACTACAAGAGACCCAGTACTTC. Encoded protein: CASSLVGAGLQETQYF.